This T cell receptor beta chain stems from a study of cytomegalovirus exposure and HLA in healthy donors. Study outcomes and limitations: CMV serostatus was the only immune exposure information that was available.

The primer mix had 60 Vbeta and 13 Jbeta primers. The method was immunoSEQ multiplex PCR; TCRdb's version includes in-frame clones alone and lacks a portion of them. The sample includes some 100,000 clones, 65% to 85% of them seen just once. Though nominally healthy at sampling, donors likely had unrecorded immune exposures. Looked up from germline, CDR1 is MNHNY and CDR2 is SVGAGI (reference sequence). The V end lost 7 bases, the J end lost 5 bases, and 16 bases lay between the germline ends. This CDR3 has 14 amino acids. This clone was seen a few times. Antigen specificity is unknown. This chain connects TRBV6-6 to TRBJ2-3, with D possibly being TRBD1 (5 bases). Sequencing was done on a sample of PBMCs. The TCR was taken from a man aged 45-65 years in good health and CMV-seronegative. The CDR3 sequence is CASTPGKLVDTQYF. CDR3 DNA: TGTGCCAGCACCCCAGGGAAATTGGTAGATACGCAGTATTTT.